The TCR beta chain described here comes from a study of blood T cell repertoires in COVID-19. The overall study: Both acute and convalescent COVID-19 samples were obtained from the United States, Italy and Spain. T cells, B-cell-depleted T cells, or PBMCs provided the cDNA or gDNA that served as material.

V lost 8 bases and J lost 7; bases outside the gene matches: 15. Germline V gives CDR1 SGHRS, CDR2 YFSETQ. The CDR3 contains 15 residues. Per the authors' pipeline: Scientists estimated how many nucleated cells there were by amplifying reference gene primers. Libraries were prepared by immunoSEQ multiplex PCR; TCRdb keeps only in-frame clonotypes and omits some of them. The V and J calls and clone size come from that table; D and trimming were worked out from the DNA. In the table there are around 180,000 clones, 86% of which are singletons. The sequenced material came from peripheral blood. The chain employs TRBV5-1 and TRBJ2-7; 10 bases fit TRBD1. The source of this sequence is a man between 65 and 85 years old with active or convalescent COVID-19. The CDR3 region has the DNA TGCGCCAGTAAACCCGACAGGGGGCAATCGGGGGAGCAGTACTTC. Protein product: CASKPDRGQSGEQYF. The full variable domain, in which reference TRBV5-1 and TRBJ2-7 provide the parts outside the CDR3, is KAGVTQTPRYLIKTRGQQVTLSCSPISGHRSVSWYQQTPGQGLQFLFEYFSETQRNKGNFPGRFSGRQFSNSRSEMNVSTLELGDSALYLCASKPDRGQSGEQYFGPGTRLTVT.